This passage covers 13 T cell receptor beta chains from one sample sequenced in a study of T cell responses to AZD1222 COVID-19 vaccine. Data came from immunoSEQ multiplex PCR; TCRdb stores just in-frame clones and leaves some out. The sample records fewer than 150,000 clones, approximately 90% being singletons. This sample comprised peripheral blood, obtained 28 days after the second AZD1222 dose. The source is an adult who received the AZD1222 COVID-19 vaccine.

The chain joins TRBV5-4 to TRBJ1-2; a possible D gene is TRBD1 (5 bases). Germline V gives CDR1 SGHNT, CDR2 YYREEE (reference sequence). The CDR3 covers 15 residues. Between the trimmed V and J ends, which lost 2 bases and 1 base, there was a span of 12 bases. The CDR3: CASSFGRVGNYGYTF. The CDR3, as DNA: TGTGCCAGCAGCTTCGGCAGGGTCGGTAACTATGGCTACACCTTC.

The chain uses TRBV7-2 and TRBJ1-1, with a tentative D call TRBD1 (6 bases). Germline loops: CDR1 SGHTA, CDR2 FQGNSA. The CDR3 is 15 residues long. V was trimmed by 7 bases and J by 1 base, leaving 16 bases between them. Here the CDR3 DNA reads TGTGCCAGCACCGCATGGGGGGCTAGGAACACTGAAGCTTTCTTT. Its protein product is CASTAWGARNTEAFF.

The chain combines TRBV15 with TRBJ2-3; D perhaps matches TRBD1 (6 bases). The CDR3 sequence is 14 residues long. The V end was cut by 1 base, the J end by 9 bases, with 14 bases between. Germline CDR1 and CDR2: LNHNV and YYDKDF (reference sequence). CDR3 amino acids: CATSRVGDTRTQYF. Here the CDR3 DNA reads TGTGCCACCAGCAGAGTTGGGGACACAAGAACGCAGTATTTT.

The chain is built from TRBV7-9 and TRBJ1-5; TRBD1 is a possible D gene (6 bases). The germline CDR1 and CDR2 sequences are SEHNR and FQNEAQ (reference sequence). CDR3 length: 16 amino acids. The V end was cut by 1 base, the J end by 1 base, with 11 bases between. CDR3 residues: CASSLVGGQSNQPQHF. The CDR3 region has the DNA TGTGCCAGCAGCTTAGTGGGGGGACAAAGCAATCAGCCCCAGCATTTT.

This chain links TRBV7-2 with TRBJ1-2, with 7 bases aligning to TRBD1. This CDR3 is built from 13 residues. Germline assignment: CDR1 SGHTA and CDR2 FQGNSA. After removal of 8 bases from V and 5 bases from J, the junction contained 8 bases not matched to a gene. The CDR3: CASGWTGAYGYTF. The CDR3 region has the DNA TGTGCCAGCGGATGGACAGGTGCTTATGGCTACACCTTC. Supplemented by reference TRBV7-2 and TRBJ1-2, the full variable domain reads GAGVSQSPSNKVTEKGKDVELRCDPISGHTALYWYRQSLGQGLEFLIYFQGNSAPDKSGLPSDRFSAERTGGSVSTLTIQRTQQEDSAVYLCASGWTGAYGYTFGSGTRLTVV.

The V call is TRBV30, the J call TRBJ2-3; 8 bases align to TRBD2. Trimming took 0 bases from V and 0 from J; bases not matched to a gene: 11. The CDR3 is made up of 18 amino acids. Germline V gene data show CDR1 as GTSNPN and CDR2 as SVGIG (reference sequence). In DNA form, the CDR3 reads TGTGCCTGGAGTGTTGATCTAGCGGGTCGAACTAGCACAGATACGCAGTATTTT. This gives the protein CAWSVDLAGRTSTDTQYF.

The chain links TRBV3-1 (or the pseudogene TRBV3-2) to TRBJ1-1; no reliable D call. Trimming removed 4 bases at V and 5 bases at J, with 17 bases between. Germline-derived CDR1 and CDR2 are LGHDT and YNNKEL (reference sequence). The CDR3 is 15 residues long. DNA of the CDR3: TGTGCCAGCAGCCCCCTTTTTTGGGATAGGACTGAAGCTTTCTTT. Its translation is CASSPLFWDRTEAFF.

The chain links TRBV2 to TRBJ1-2; possible D gene TRBD1, 5 bases. The CDR3 contains 13 residues. Germline CDR1 is SNHLY and CDR2 is FYNNEI. V was shortened by 3 bases and J by 7 bases, with 12 bases between the two germline ends. CDR3 protein: CASSDQGWSGYTF. DNA for the CDR3: TGTGCCAGCAGTGACCAGGGTTGGAGTGGCTACACCTTC.

The CDR3 sequence is CASSPSKRIPYGYTF. The CDR3 region has the DNA TGTGCCAGCAGCCCCTCGAAAAGAATACCTTATGGCTACACCTTC. The J gene is TRBJ1-2, the V gene TRBV11-2; D call uncertain. The CDR3 covers 15 residues. The ends were cut back, 5 bases at V and 5 bases at J, with 18 bases in the middle. Looked up from germline, CDR1 is SGHAT and CDR2 is FQNNGV.

The V call is TRBV12-3 or TRBV12-4, the J call TRBJ1-2, with D maybe TRBD1 (5 bases). This CDR3 is 13 amino acids long. Trimming stripped 3 bases from V and 6 bases from J, with 11 bases between. The CDR3 DNA reads as TGTGCCAGCAGTTTGGGCATGGGGGATGGCTACACCTTC. The encoded protein is CASSLGMGDGYTF.

This chain links TRBV11-2 with TRBJ2-3; D not resolved. Trimming removed 1 base at V and 2 bases at J, with 10 bases between. CDR1 SGHAT and CDR2 FQNNGV come from the germline V gene. This CDR3 region has 15 residues. The CDR3 sequence: CASSLVGPPTDTQYF. CDR3 nucleotide sequence: TGTGCCAGCAGCTTAGTGGGCCCACCCACAGATACGCAGTATTTT.

The chain recombines TRBV5-1 with TRBJ2-7; the D is unclear. The V and J ends lost 2 bases and 2 bases respectively, with 5 bases between them. Germline CDR1 is SGHRS and CDR2 is YFSETQ. The CDR3 is made up of 12 amino acids. The CDR3 region is CASSFNTYEQYF. CDR3 bases: TGCGCCAGCAGCTTTAATACCTACGAGCAGTACTTC.

Only one count was recorded for this clone. The rearrangement joins TRBV7-9 to TRBJ1-4, with 9 bases aligning to TRBD1. Losses at the gene ends were 4 bases for V and 7 bases for J; bases not matched to a gene: 7. CDR3 length equals 15 residues. Germline-derived CDR1 and CDR2 are SEHNR and FQNEAQ (reference sequence). The CDR3 sequence: CASSSRTGVGEKLFF. The CDR3 DNA is TGTGCCAGCAGCTCAAGGACAGGGGTTGGTGAAAAACTGTTTTTT.